A selection of T cell receptor beta chains follows, all from one sample in a study of a mutant IDH1 vaccine in newly diagnosed glioma. Clones were read by immunoSEQ multiplex PCR, and TCRdb kept only the in-frame ones, dropping some. Of about 35,000 clones listed, about 86% are singletons. The antigens of these receptors remain unknown. The sample here was PBMCs, taken from a glioma patient whose treatment included an IDH1 peptide vaccine. The receptors were sampled from a woman younger than 45 with glioma. Both conserved end residues are part of each CDR3. Each record gives: J gene, D gene, V gene, CDR3 DNA, CDR3 protein. D genes are given only for firm matches.

TRBJ1-4 | TRBD1 | TRBV5-1 | TGCGCCAGCAGCCGGGACAGGTCGATCGGGGAAAAACTGTTTTTT | CASSRDRSIGEKLFF
TRBJ1-4 | TRBD1 | TRBV5-1 | TGCGCCAGCAGCTCGGGCAGGGGGATCGAAAAACTGTTTTTT | CASSSGRGIEKLFF
TRBJ2-5 | NA | TRBV18 | TGTGCCAGCTCACCACGGGGCCCGGCAAGGGAGACCCAGTACTTC | CASSPRGPARETQYF
TRBJ1-3 | NA | TRBV6-1 | TGTGCCAGCAGTGACTCAAACACCATATATTTT | CASSDSNTIYF
TRBJ2-7 | NA | TRBV4-1 | TGCGCCAGCAGCCAAGGCCCAGGGGTCTACTACGAGCAGTACTTC | CASSQGPGVYYEQYF
TRBJ2-5 | TRBD2 | TRBV4-1 | TGCGCCAGCAGCAAGCTGGGGGGGGAGACCCAGTACTTC | CASSKLGGETQYF
TRBJ2-1 | TRBD2 | TRBV5-6 | TGTGCCAGCAGCCCCGCCCTAGCGGGGGGCAATGAGCAGTTCTTC | CASSPALAGGNEQFF
TRBJ2-7 | NA | TRBV4-3 | TGCGCCAGCAGCCAAGATGGGGGGCGGGGAGAGCAGTACTTC | CASSQDGGRGEQYF
TRBJ2-2 | NA | TRBV5-4 | TGTGCCAGCAGCTTACCAGGTGCGGCTACGAACACCGGGGAGCTGTTTTTT | CASSLPGAATNTGELFF
TRBJ1-1 | NA | TRBV18 | TGTGCCAGCTCTCGGACTAGGGACACTGAAGCTTTCTTT | CASSRTRDTEAFF
TRBJ1-3 | NA | TRBV18 | TGTGCCAGCCAGACAGGTCTGACAGGAAACACCATATATTTT | CASQTGLTGNTIYF
TRBJ1-2 | NA | TRBV11-2 | TGTGCCAGCAGCCAAAGACAGTGGAATGGCTACACCTTC | CASSQRQWNGYTF
TRBJ1-6 | NA | TRBV4-1 | TGCGCCAGCAGCCAAGATCCCCAGGGTGGGCCCAATTCACCCCTCCACTTT | CASSQDPQGGPNSPLHF
TRBJ2-1 | NA | TRBV5-1 | TGCGCCAGCAGCCTGGAGGGGGGCTGGTCCAATGAGCAGTTCTTC | CASSLEGGWSNEQFF
TRBJ2-7 | TRBD2 | TRBV9 | TGTGCCAGCAGCGTAGTGGGGGGGGACGAGCAGTACTTC | CASSVVGGDEQYF
TRBJ2-3 | TRBD2 | TRBV7-9 | TGTGCCAGCAGCTTATGGGCTAGCGGTACAGATACGCAGTATTTT | CASSLWASGTDTQYF
TRBJ2-3 | TRBD2 | TRBV4-1 | TGCGCCAGCAGCCAAGTAGGGACTAGCCCCACAGATACGCAGTATTTT | CASSQVGTSPTDTQYF
TRBJ1-1 | NA | TRBV15 | TGTGCCACCAGCAGAGATCCCAGCGTGGGCGCTGAAGCTTTCTTT | CATSRDPSVGAEAFF
TRBJ1-1 | NA | TRBV5-1 | TGCGCCAGCAGCTTATTTACAGGGTACGCGCTTTTTACTGAAGCTTTCTTT | CASSLFTGYALFTEAFF
TRBJ1-6 | NA | TRBV4-1 | TGCGCCAGCAGCCAAGACGTGGTTAATTCACCCCTCCACTTT | CASSQDVVNSPLHF
TRBJ1-2 | NA | TRBV6-5 | TGTGCCAGCAGGGCCCCCAACTATGGCTACACCTTC | CASRAPNYGYTF
TRBJ1-5 | NA | TRBV7-6 | TGTGCCAGCAGCCCCCATTTGGGCCAGCCCCAGCATTTT | CASSPHLGQPQHF
TRBJ2-2 | NA | TRBV2 | TGTGCCAGCCGACGGACAGAGCGAACCGGGGAGCTGTTTTTT | CASRRTERTGELFF
TRBJ2-7 | TRBD2 | TRBV6-5 | TGTGCCAGCAGTCTCTACGGGGGGGCCTACGAGCAGTACTTC | CASSLYGGAYEQYF
TRBJ2-3 | NA | TRBV6-1 | TGTGCCAGCATGACCGACAGGTCGGGCACAGATACGCAGTATTTT | CASMTDRSGTDTQYF
TRBJ2-2 | TRBD1 | TRBV30 | TGTGCCTGGACAGGGGGCGACACCGGGGAGCTGTTTTTT | CAWTGGDTGELFF
TRBJ1-5 | NA | TRBV7-9 | TGTGCCATCTCGACAGGTCCCAATCAGCCCCAGCATTTT | CAISTGPNQPQHF
TRBJ2-7 | NA | TRBV5-1 | TGCGCCAGCAGCCCCATGGGAGGCACAACCTACGAGCAGTACTTC | CASSPMGGTTYEQYF
TRBJ2-1 | TRBD2 | TRBV4-1 | TGCGCCAGCGGGTACCTTACTAGCGACGACAATGAGCAGTTCTTC | CASGYLTSDDNEQFF
TRBJ2-2 | TRBD2 | TRBV5-1 | TGCGCCAGCAGCCCTCGGGTTAGCGGGGGATTCACCGGGGAGCTGTTTTTT | CASSPRVSGGFTGELFF